The clone carrying this T cell receptor beta chain has at least ten counts. The target antigen is unknown. CDR1 and CDR2 (germline): SQVTM, ANQGSEA. The CDR3 is 14 residues long. V dropped 2 bases and J dropped 5; count of bases not matched to a gene: 8. The protocol was immunoSEQ multiplex PCR, while the TCRdb copy is restricted to in-frame clones and leaves out a portion. The data show 40,000 to 65,000 clones, over 70% seen once. The sample belongs to a study of T cells in localized non-small cell lung cancer. General study findings and limits: Compared with tumor, uninvolved adjacent lung displayed greater T cell clonality, ranking highest overall. Investigators sequenced only a single tumor region, leaving heterogeneity possible. Within adjacent lung there appeared a median approximately 58 of the top 100 tumor clones.

The clonotype comes from a man between 40 and 70 years old with stage III lung adenocarcinoma. The specimen comprised peripheral blood mononuclear cells, sampled before any cancer treatment. The chain is built from TRBV29-1 and TRBJ1-2; the match to TRBD1 covers 7 bases. This CDR3 is CSVESGQPFYGYTF. The CDR3, as DNA: TGCAGCGTTGAATCGGGACAGCCCTTTTATGGCTACACCTTC.